The next 3 T cell receptor beta chains were all read from a single sample in a study of blood T cell repertoires in COVID-19. Profiling relied on immunoSEQ multiplex PCR, and the TCRdb table lists in-frame clones only, not all of them. In the table there are just over 650,000 clones, around 90% of which are singletons. Sequencing was carried out using peripheral blood. The source of these receptors is a woman aged 18 to 35 with acute or convalescent COVID-19.

The rearrangement uses TRBV6-4 and TRBJ2-3; D call uncertain. The germline V gene has CDR1 MRHNA and CDR2 SNTAGT. The germline V and J ends were trimmed by 2 bases and 2 bases, with 8 bases remaining between them. The CDR3 covers 14 residues. The CDR3 DNA reads TGTGCCAGCAGTGACGGTAGCTCCACAGATACGCAGTATTTT. It encodes CASSDGSSTDTQYF.

V and J are TRBV5-1 and TRBJ1-4; weak D call: TRBD1 (6 bases). CDR3 length: 16 amino acids. Germline CDR1 SGHRS, CDR2 YFSETQ. V was clipped by 4 bases and J by 6 bases, with 19 bases between them. CDR3 DNA sequence: TGCGCCAGCAGCCTAGAATGGGGGCCGGGTGATGAAAAACTGTTTTTT. Encoded protein: CASSLEWGPGDEKLFF.

The V call is TRBV7-8, the J call TRBJ1-4; D is uncertain. CDR1 and CDR2 from the germline V gene are SGHVS and FQNEAQ. V dropped 1 base and J dropped 13 bases, with 13 bases sitting between them. The length of the CDR3 is 13 residues. The CDR3 sequence: CASSLGAGLGLFF. The CDR3 nucleotides read TGTGCCAGCAGCTTAGGAGCCGGGTTGGGACTGTTTTTT. The full variable domain, completed using reference TRBV7-8 and TRBJ1-4, is GAGVSQSPRYKVAKRGQDVALRCDPISGHVSLFWYQQALGQGPEFLTYFQNEAQLDKSGLPSDRFFAERPEGSVSTLKIQRTQQEDSAVYLCASSLGAGLGLFFGSGTQLSVL.